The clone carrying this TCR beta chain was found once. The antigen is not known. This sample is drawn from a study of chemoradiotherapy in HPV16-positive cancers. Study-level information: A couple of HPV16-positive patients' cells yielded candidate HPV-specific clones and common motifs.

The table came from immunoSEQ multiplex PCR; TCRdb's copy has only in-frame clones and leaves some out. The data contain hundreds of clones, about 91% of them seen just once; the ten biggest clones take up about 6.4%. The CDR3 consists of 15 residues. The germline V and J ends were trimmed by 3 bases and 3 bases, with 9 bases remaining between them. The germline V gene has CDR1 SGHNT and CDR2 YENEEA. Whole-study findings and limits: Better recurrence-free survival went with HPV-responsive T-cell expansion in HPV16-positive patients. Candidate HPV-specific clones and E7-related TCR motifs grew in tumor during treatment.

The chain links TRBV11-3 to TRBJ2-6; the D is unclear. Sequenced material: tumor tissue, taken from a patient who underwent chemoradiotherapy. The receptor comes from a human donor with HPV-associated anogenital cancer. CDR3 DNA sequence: TGTGCCAGCAGCTTGCGCAGTGGTGGGGCCAACGTCCTGACTTTC. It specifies CASSLRSGGANVLTF. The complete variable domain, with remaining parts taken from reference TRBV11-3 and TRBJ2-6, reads EAGVVQSPRYKIIEKKQPVAFWCNPISGHNTLYWYLQNLGQGPELLIRYENEEAVDDSQLPKDRFSAERLKGVDSTLKIQPAELGDSAVYLCASSLRSGGANVLTFGAGSRLTVL.